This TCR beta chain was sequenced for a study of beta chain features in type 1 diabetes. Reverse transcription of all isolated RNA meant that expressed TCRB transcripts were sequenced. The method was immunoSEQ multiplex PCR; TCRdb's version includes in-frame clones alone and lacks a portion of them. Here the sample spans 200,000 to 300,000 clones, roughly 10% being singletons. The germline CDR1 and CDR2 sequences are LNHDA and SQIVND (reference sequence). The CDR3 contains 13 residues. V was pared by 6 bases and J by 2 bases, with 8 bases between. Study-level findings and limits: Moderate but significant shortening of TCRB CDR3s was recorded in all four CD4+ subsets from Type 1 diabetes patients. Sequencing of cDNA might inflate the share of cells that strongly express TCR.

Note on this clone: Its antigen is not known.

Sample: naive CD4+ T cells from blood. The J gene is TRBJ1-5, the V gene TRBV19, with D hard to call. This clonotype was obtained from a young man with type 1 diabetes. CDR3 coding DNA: TGTGCCAGTAGGAAATTAGGCAATCAGCCCCAGCATTTT. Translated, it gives CASRKLGNQPQHF.